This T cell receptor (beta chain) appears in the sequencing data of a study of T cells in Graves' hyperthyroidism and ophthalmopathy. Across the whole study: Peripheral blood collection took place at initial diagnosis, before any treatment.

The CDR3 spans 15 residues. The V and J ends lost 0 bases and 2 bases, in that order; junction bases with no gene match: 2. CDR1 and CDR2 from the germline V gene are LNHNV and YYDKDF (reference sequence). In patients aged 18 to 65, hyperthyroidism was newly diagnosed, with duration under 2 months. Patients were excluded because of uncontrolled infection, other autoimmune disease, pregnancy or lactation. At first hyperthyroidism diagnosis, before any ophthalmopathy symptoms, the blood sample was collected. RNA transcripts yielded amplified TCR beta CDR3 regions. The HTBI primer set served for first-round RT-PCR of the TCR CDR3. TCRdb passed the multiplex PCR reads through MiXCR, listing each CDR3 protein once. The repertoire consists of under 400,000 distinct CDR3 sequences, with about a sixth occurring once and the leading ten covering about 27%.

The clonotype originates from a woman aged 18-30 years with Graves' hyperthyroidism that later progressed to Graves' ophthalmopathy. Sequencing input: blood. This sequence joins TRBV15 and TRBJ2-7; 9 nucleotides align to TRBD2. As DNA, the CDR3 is TGTGCCACCAGCAGAGATCCTAGCGGGACCTACGAGCAGTACTTC. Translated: CATSRDPSGTYEQYF.